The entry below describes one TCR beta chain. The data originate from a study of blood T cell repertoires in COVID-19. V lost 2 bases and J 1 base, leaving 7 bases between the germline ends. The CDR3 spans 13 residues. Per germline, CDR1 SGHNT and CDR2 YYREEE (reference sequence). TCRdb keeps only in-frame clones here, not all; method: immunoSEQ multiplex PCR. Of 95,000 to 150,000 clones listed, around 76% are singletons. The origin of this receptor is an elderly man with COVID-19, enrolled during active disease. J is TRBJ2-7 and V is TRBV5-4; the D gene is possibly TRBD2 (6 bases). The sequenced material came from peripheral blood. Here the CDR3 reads CASSLRESYEQYF. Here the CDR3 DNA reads TGTGCCAGCAGCTTACGGGAGTCCTACGAGCAGTACTTC. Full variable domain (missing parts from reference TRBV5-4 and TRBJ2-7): ETGVTQSPTHLIKTRGQQVTLRCSSQSGHNTVSWYQQALGQGPQFIFQYYREEENGRGNFPPRFSGLQFPNYSSELNVNALELDDSALYLCASSLRESYEQYFGPGTRLTVT.